The 27 T cell receptor beta chains below were found in one sample sequenced in a study of T cell changes during pregnancy in multiple sclerosis. The table came from immunoSEQ multiplex PCR; TCRdb's copy has only in-frame clones and leaves some out. The sample has about 45,000 clones, roughly 89% seen once. The sample was peripheral blood, taken in the first trimester of pregnancy. These receptor sequences come from a female donor with multiple sclerosis, enrolled in a pregnancy study.

The CDR3 here is CASRPTGQDYGYTF. DNA for the CDR3: TGCGCCAGCCGCCCGACAGGGCAAGACTATGGCTACACCTTC. The J gene is TRBJ1-2, the V gene TRBV5-1; 7 bases are a match to TRBD1. Germline trimming cut 7 bases from V and 3 bases from J; bases unmatched to any gene: 9. This CDR3 has 14 amino acids. Germline assignment: CDR1 SGHRS and CDR2 YFSETQ.

This rearrangement joins TRBV9 to TRBJ2-1; D call uncertain. Between the trimmed V and J ends, which lost 3 bases and 3 bases, there was a span of 4 bases. CDR1 and CDR2 from the germline V gene are SGDLS and YYNGEE. This CDR3 is built from 12 residues. This CDR3 reads CASSGVYNEQFF. The CDR3 DNA follows: TGTGCCAGCAGCGGAGTCTACAATGAGCAGTTCTTC.

This clone was seen a few times. The chain carries TRBV9 and TRBJ1-2, with D tentatively TRBD1 (5 bases). V was pared by 2 bases and J by 8 bases, with 13 bases between. The CDR3 spans 13 residues. The V gene's germline CDR1 is SGDLS and CDR2 YYNGEE. CDR3 sequence reads: CASSVGRVGGYTF. As DNA, the CDR3 is TGTGCCAGCAGCGTCGGCAGGGTGGGAGGCTACACCTTC.

The chain couples TRBV5-1 to TRBJ2-5, with D possibly being TRBD1 (5 bases). Trimming took 3 bases from V and 5 from J, leaving 11 bases between them. CDR1 is SGHRS, CDR2 YFSETQ, per germline. The CDR3 totals 13 residues. The CDR3: CASSSGASETQYF. In nucleotides, the CDR3 is TGCGCCAGCAGCTCTGGGGCTTCTGAGACCCAGTACTTC.

CDR3 DNA: TGTGCCAGCAGACCTCAGGGGGCGGGAAGTCAGCCCCAGCATTTT. The encoded protein is CASRPQGAGSQPQHF. The chain combines TRBV27 with TRBJ1-5, with 8 bases that match TRBD1. From germline, CDR1 is MNHEY and CDR2 SMNVEV (reference sequence). The CDR3 runs to 15 residues. The trim removed 6 bases at V and 6 bases at J, leaving 10 bases unmatched.

V is TRBV12-5 and J is TRBJ2-3; possibly TRBD2 for D (5 bases). The CDR3 is 18 amino acids. CDR1 LGHNT and CDR2 FRNRAP come from the germline V gene. V lost 0 bases, J lost 0 bases, and 16 bases lay in between. The CDR3 DNA follows: TGTGCTAGTGGTTTGGTACAAGACGGGGAAACTAGCACAGATACGCAGTATTTT. It codes for CASGLVQDGETSTDTQYF.

The V and J genes are TRBV9 and TRBJ1-1; D call uncertain. Trimming took off 0 bases at V and 2 bases at J, with 5 bases between the two ends. Germline assignment: CDR1 SGDLS and CDR2 YYNGEE. The CDR3 contains 13 residues. The CDR3 DNA sequence: TGTGCCAGCAGCGTAGGGCCAAACACTGAAGCTTTCTTT. This codes for CASSVGPNTEAFF.

The V gene is TRBV6-5, the J gene TRBJ1-2; 7 bases map to TRBD1. V dropped 2 bases and J dropped 3; count of bases not matched to a gene: 3. The CDR3 consists of 14 residues. In germline, CDR1 is MNHEY, CDR2 SVGAGI. The CDR3 DNA reads TGTGCCAGCAGTTACCTTGACAGGGACTATGGCTACACCTTC. Its protein product is CASSYLDRDYGYTF.

This chain uses TRBV6-1 with TRBJ1-5; 9 nucleotides line up with TRBD1. The CDR3 runs 15 residues. Germline loops: CDR1 MNHNS, CDR2 SASEGT. The V and J ends lost 4 bases and 5 bases, in that order; junction bases with no gene match: 6. CDR3 residues: CASSVWGQGDQPQHF. For the CDR3, the DNA is TGTGCCAGCAGTGTGTGGGGACAGGGCGATCAGCCCCAGCATTTT.

This clone has at least ten counts. The genes are TRBV30 and TRBJ1-4; perhaps TRBD1 as D (6 bases). Germline V gene sequence: CDR1 GTSNPN, CDR2 SVGIG (reference sequence). V was cut by 1 base and J by 8 bases, with 23 bases left in between. The CDR3 contains 17 residues. The CDR3 loop is CAWSDQQGWWGKEKLFF. The CDR3 nucleotides are TGTGCCTGGAGTGACCAACAGGGTTGGTGGGGCAAGGAAAAACTGTTTTTT. The full variable domain, with the rest looked up from reference TRBV30 and TRBJ1-4, is SQTIHQWPATLVQPVGSPLSLECTVEGTSNPNLYWYRQAAGRGLQLLFYSVGIGQISSEVPQNLSASRPQDRQFILSSKKLLLSDSGFYLCAWSDQQGWWGKEKLFFGSGTQLSVL.

This clone turned up a few times. The chain uses TRBV2 and TRBJ1-1; tentatively, D is TRBD1 (5 bases). The ends were cut back, 4 bases at V and 1 base at J, with 7 bases in the middle. There are 13 residues in the CDR3. Germline V CDR1 and CDR2: SNHLY, FYNNEI. CDR3 residues: CASSVGQNTEAFF. CDR3 DNA sequence: TGTGCCAGCAGTGTGGGGCAGAACACTGAAGCTTTCTTT.

This clone was seen only a few times. V and J are TRBV10-3 and TRBJ1-4; TRBD1 might be the D (6 bases). This CDR3 is 15 amino acids long. The V gene's germline CDR1 is ENHRY and CDR2 SYGVKD. The germline V and J ends were trimmed by 3 bases and 3 bases, with 11 bases remaining between them. As DNA, the CDR3 is TGTGCCATCAGTGATCAGGGGAAGGCTAATGAAAAACTGTTTTTT. Translating gives CAISDQGKANEKLFF.

The rearrangement uses TRBV7-6 and TRBJ2-5; 7 nucleotides agree with TRBD2. The CDR3 totals 13 residues. The germline V gene encodes CDR1 SGHVS and CDR2 FNYEAQ. After removal of 5 bases from V and 2 bases from J, the junction contained 2 bases not matched to a gene. Written as DNA, the CDR3 is TGTGCCAGCAGCCCGGGACTACAAGAGACCCAGTACTTC. Amino acid sequence: CASSPGLQETQYF. Using reference TRBV7-6 and TRBJ2-5 for the parts outside the CDR3, the full variable domain is GAGVSQSPRYKVTKRGQDVALRCDPISGHVSLYWYRQALGQGPEFLTYFNYEAQQDKSGLPNDRFSAERPEGSISTLTIQRTEQRDSAMYRCASSPGLQETQYFGPGTRLLVL.

This clone was seen a few times. The chain links TRBV19 to TRBJ1-2, with 10 bases matching TRBD1. The CDR3 has 15 residues. Trimming cost V 5 bases and J 5 bases; bases outside gene matches: 8. Germline CDR1 and CDR2: LNHDA and SQIVND (reference sequence). CDR3 nucleotides: TGTGCCAGTAGTGGACGGACAGGGGGAGGTTATGGCTACACCTTC. This translates into CASSGRTGGGYGYTF.

The chain couples TRBV2 to TRBJ2-1; D might be TRBD2 (6 bases). CDR1 is SNHLY, CDR2 FYNNEI, per germline. Trimming took 5 bases from V and 3 from J, leaving 14 bases between them. The CDR3 is 15 residues long. CDR3 protein: CASSQERANYNEQFF. The CDR3 region has the DNA TGTGCCAGCAGTCAAGAGCGGGCCAACTACAATGAGCAGTTCTTC.

The gene calls are TRBV28 and TRBJ2-7; TRBD1 matches 7 bases. The trim removed 3 bases at V and 1 base at J, leaving 6 bases unmatched. Germline V gives CDR1 MDHEN, CDR2 SYDVKM. The CDR3 has 15 residues. Here the CDR3 reads CASSFPRQGSYEQYF. The CDR3 DNA reads as TGTGCCAGCAGTTTCCCTCGACAGGGATCCTACGAGCAGTACTTC.

This clone was recorded once. The chain couples TRBV6-1 to TRBJ2-2; D is uncertain. The CDR3 spans 13 residues. CDR1 is MNHNS and CDR2 is SASEGT in the germline V gene. The V and J ends lost 3 bases and 5 bases respectively, with 7 bases between them. CDR3 nucleotide sequence: TGTGCCAGCAGTGAGGAGAGAACCGGGGAGCTGTTTTTT. Translated, it gives CASSEERTGELFF.

This clone was found a few times. This chain links TRBV4-2 with TRBJ2-3; 15 nucleotides agree with TRBD2. The CDR3 runs 16 residues. Trimming cost V 1 base and J 6 bases; bases outside gene matches: 2. Germline V gene data show CDR1 as LGHNA and CDR2 as YNFKEQ. The CDR3 spells CASSQGTSGGADTQYF. The CDR3 DNA follows: TGTGCCAGCAGCCAAGGGACTAGCGGGGGGGCCGATACGCAGTATTTT.

The CDR3 coding sequence is TGTGCCACCCGTCTAGGGACAGGGTTATACGAGCAGTACTTC. This encodes CATRLGTGLYEQYF. The J gene is TRBJ2-7, the V gene TRBV15, with 9 bases fitting TRBD1. Germline assignment: CDR1 LNHNV and CDR2 YYDKDF (reference sequence). J lost 4 bases, V lost 8 bases, and 9 bases had no gene match. The CDR3 has 14 amino acids.

The chain has TRBV5-5 and TRBJ1-1; the match to TRBD1 covers 9 bases. The CDR3 covers 16 residues. Germline loops: CDR1 SGHKS, CDR2 YYEKEE (reference sequence). The ends lost 3 bases at V and 0 bases at J; junction bases unmatched: 6. The CDR3 sequence: CASSWGTGRMNTEAFF. The DNA of the CDR3 is TGTGCCAGCAGCTGGGGGACAGGGAGGATGAACACTGAAGCTTTCTTT.

The chain joins TRBV7-3 to TRBJ2-1; D is undetermined. V lost 2 bases to trimming and J lost 0 bases, with 8 bases between them. The CDR3 spans 15 residues. From germline, CDR1 is SGHTA and CDR2 FQGTGA. In DNA form, the CDR3 reads TGTGCCAGCAGCTTACGACCGGGCTCCTACAATGAGCAGTTCTTC. Its translation is CASSLRPGSYNEQFF.

The chain carries TRBV4-3 and TRBJ1-3; 11 bases map to TRBD1. With 5 bases clipped from V and 0 bases from J, the junction kept 3 bases outside the gene matches. The CDR3 sequence is 16 residues long. The germline gives CDR1 LGHNA, CDR2 YSLEER. CDR3 amino acids: CASSFGTGGSGNTIYF. The DNA of the CDR3 is TGCGCCAGCAGCTTCGGGACAGGGGGCTCTGGAAACACCATATATTTT.

The chain carries TRBV5-1 and TRBJ1-6; TRBD1 matches 7 bases. V lost 1 base, J lost 9 bases, and 10 bases stayed unmatched. CDR3 length equals 16 residues. Germline CDR1 and CDR2: SGHRS and YFSETQ. CDR3 protein: CASSLSFDRAGSPLHF. DNA of the CDR3: TGCGCCAGCAGCTTGAGTTTCGACAGGGCAGGTTCACCCCTCCACTTT.

The chain recombines TRBV5-1 with TRBJ2-2, with 9 bases fitting TRBD2. The J segment lost 5 bases and the V segment lost 1 base, leaving 6 bases of the junction unmatched. Germline V CDR1 and CDR2: SGHRS, YFSETQ. The CDR3 is 16 residues long. CDR3 region: CASSLIAGGRTGELFF. The CDR3 DNA reads as TGCGCCAGCAGCTTGATCGCGGGGGGGCGAACCGGGGAGCTGTTTTTT.

The J gene is TRBJ2-2, the V gene TRBV6-4; D unclear. Germline values: CDR1 MRHNA, CDR2 SNTAGT. Deletions cut 3 bases from V and 4 bases from J, with 9 bases between. This CDR3 is 14 amino acids long. This CDR3 is CASSEVPGTGELFF. CDR3 DNA: TGTGCCAGCAGTGAGGTCCCGGGCACCGGGGAGCTGTTTTTT.

The CDR3 DNA reads TGCGCCAGCAGCCAGGTCCTATTACAGGGGTCTCGATCACCCCTCCACTTT. Its protein is CASSQVLLQGSRSPLHF. The chain links TRBV4-1 to TRBJ1-6; 7 bases match TRBD1. Per germline, CDR1 MGHRA and CDR2 YSYEKL. This CDR3 is built from 17 residues. Unmatched junction bases numbered 15, after V lost 3 bases and J lost 10 bases.

The chain has TRBV5-1 and TRBJ1-1; a weak D match, TRBD1 (6 bases). V was clipped by 7 bases and J by 0 bases, with 13 bases between them. The CDR3 length is 14 residues. Looked up from germline, CDR1 is SGHRS and CDR2 is YFSETQ. CDR3 nucleotide sequence: TGCGCCAGCCGATCGCAGGGGATGAACACTGAAGCTTTCTTT. Protein sequence: CASRSQGMNTEAFF.